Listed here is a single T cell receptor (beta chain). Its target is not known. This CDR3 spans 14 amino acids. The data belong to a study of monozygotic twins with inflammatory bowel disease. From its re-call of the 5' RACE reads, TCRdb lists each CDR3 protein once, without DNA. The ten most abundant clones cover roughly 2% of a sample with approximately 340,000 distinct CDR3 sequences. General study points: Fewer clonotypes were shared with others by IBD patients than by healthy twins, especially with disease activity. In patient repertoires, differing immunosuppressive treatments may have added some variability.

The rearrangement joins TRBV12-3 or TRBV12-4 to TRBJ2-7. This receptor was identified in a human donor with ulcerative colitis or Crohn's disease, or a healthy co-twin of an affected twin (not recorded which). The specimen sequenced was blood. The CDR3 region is CASSSGGSSYEQYF.